This entry concerns a single T cell receptor (beta chain). What it binds is unknown. As to time point: persistent/refractory GD, antithyroid drugs over 5 years with positive TRAb. PBMCs provided the RNA from which the TCR library was made. Through Arm-PCR of CDR3 regions and iRepertoire HTBI primers, TCR beta libraries were built. In TCRdb, the multiplex PCR reads were re-called with MiXCR into one record per CDR3 protein. The profile covers about 660,000 distinct CDR3 sequences, with roughly 30% appearing a single time and roughly 40% taken by the ten largest. These data belong to a study of regulatory T cells in long-lasting Graves disease. Study-level findings and limits: Graves' patients with persistent disease showed TCR diversity lower than patients newly diagnosed. Having few samples may have compromised the accuracy.

Trimming at V came to 7 bases and at J to 2 bases, leaving 8 bases not matched to a gene. The CDR3 sequence is 13 residues long. Germline CDR1 reads SQVTM; CDR2 reads ANQGSEA. This specimen consisted of peripheral blood mononuclear cells (PBMCs), obtained when the disease was refractory, from a patient treated with antithyroid drugs. The chain couples TRBV29-1 to TRBJ2-7, with 7 bases aligning to TRBD1. The receptor comes from a female donor with Graves disease. The CDR3 DNA follows: TGCAGCGCCATGACAGGGCCCGCCTACGAGCAGTACTTC. Translated, it gives CSAMTGPAYEQYF.